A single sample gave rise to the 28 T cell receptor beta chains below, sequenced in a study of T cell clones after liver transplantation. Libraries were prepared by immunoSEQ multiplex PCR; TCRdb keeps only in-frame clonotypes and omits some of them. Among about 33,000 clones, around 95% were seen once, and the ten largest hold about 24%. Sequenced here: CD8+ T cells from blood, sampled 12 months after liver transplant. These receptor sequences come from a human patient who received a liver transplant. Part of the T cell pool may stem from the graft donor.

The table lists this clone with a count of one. The CDR3 DNA sequence: TGTGCCAGCAGTCTGGGCGGCGATACGCAGTATTTT. As protein: CASSLGGDTQYF. The rearrangement joins TRBV5-4 to TRBJ2-3; no clear D. The V and J ends lost 5 bases and 6 bases respectively, with 10 bases between them. This CDR3 is built from 12 residues. Germline CDR1 SGHNT, CDR2 YYREEE (reference sequence).

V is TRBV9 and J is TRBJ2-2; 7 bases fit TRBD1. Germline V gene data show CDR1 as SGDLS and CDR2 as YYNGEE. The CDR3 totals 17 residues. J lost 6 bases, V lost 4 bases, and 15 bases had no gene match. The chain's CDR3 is CASSLTRQGVNAGELFF. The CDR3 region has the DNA TGTGCCAGCAGCCTCACCCGACAGGGCGTTAACGCCGGGGAGCTGTTTTTT.

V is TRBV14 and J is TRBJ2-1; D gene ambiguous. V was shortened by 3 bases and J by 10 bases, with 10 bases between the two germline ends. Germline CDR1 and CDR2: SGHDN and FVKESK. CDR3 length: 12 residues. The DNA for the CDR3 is TGTGCCAGCAGCCAGGTGAGCTGGGAGCAGTTCTTC. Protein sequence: CASSQVSWEQFF.

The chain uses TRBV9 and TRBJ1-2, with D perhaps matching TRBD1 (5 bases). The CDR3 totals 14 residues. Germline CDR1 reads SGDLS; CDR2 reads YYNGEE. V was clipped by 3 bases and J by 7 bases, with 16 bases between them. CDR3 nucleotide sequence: TGTGCCAGCAGCGATTGGAATGGGGGGAGTGGCTACACCTTC. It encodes CASSDWNGGSGYTF.

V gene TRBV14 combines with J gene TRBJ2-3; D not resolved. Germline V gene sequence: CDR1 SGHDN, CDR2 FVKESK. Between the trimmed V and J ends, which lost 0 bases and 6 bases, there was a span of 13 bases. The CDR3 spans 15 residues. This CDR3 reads CASSQDYFPTDTQYF. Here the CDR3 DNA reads TGTGCCAGCAGCCAAGATTATTTCCCCACGGATACGCAGTATTTT.

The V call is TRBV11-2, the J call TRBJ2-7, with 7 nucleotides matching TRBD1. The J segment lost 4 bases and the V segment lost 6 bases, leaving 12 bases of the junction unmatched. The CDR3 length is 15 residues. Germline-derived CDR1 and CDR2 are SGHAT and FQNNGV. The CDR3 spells CASRSMAGTDYEQYF. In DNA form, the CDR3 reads TGTGCCAGCAGGAGTATGGCCGGGACAGATTACGAGCAGTACTTC.

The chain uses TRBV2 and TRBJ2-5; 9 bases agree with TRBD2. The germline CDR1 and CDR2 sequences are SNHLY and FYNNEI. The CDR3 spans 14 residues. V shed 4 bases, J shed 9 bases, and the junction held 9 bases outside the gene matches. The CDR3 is CASSAREGPRAQYF. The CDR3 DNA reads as TGTGCCAGCAGTGCGCGGGAGGGCCCGAGGGCCCAGTACTTC.

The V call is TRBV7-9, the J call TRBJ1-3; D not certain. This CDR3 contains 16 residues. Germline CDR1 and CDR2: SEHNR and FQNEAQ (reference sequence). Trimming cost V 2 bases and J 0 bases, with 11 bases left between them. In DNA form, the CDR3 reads TGTGCCAGCAGCTTAATAGGACGGACCTCTGGAAACACCATATATTTT. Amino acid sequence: CASSLIGRTSGNTIYF.

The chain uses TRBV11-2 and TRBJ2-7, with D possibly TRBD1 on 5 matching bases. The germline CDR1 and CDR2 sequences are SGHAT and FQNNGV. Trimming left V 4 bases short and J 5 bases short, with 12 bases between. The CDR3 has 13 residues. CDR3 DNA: TGTGCCAGCAGCTCCCAGGGAAGCGACGAGCAGTACTTC. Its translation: CASSSQGSDEQYF.

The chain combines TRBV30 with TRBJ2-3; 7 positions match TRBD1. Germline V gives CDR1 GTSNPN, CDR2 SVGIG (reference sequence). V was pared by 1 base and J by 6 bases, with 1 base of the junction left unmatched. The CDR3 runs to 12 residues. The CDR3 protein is CAWSEDRDTQYF. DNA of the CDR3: TGTGCCTGGAGTGAGGACAGGGATACGCAGTATTTT.

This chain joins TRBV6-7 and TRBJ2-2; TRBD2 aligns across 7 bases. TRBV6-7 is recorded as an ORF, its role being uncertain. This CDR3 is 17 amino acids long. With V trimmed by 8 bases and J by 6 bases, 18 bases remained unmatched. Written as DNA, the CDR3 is TGTGCCAGCCCCGACGCCGCGGGAGTAAGGTCGTCCGGGGAGCTGTTTTTT. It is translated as CASPDAAGVRSSGELFF.

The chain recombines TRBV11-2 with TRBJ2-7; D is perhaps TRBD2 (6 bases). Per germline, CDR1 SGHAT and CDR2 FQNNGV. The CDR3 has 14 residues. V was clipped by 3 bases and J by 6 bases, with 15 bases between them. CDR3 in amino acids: CASSFGGGGAEQYF. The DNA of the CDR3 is TGTGCCAGCAGCTTTGGGGGAGGTGGGGCCGAGCAGTACTTC.

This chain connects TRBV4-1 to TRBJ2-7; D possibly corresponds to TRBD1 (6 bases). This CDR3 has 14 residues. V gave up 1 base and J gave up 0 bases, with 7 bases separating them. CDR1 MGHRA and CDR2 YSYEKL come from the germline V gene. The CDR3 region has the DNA TGCGCCAGCAGCCAAGGACAGGTCTCCTACGAGCAGTACTTC. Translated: CASSQGQVSYEQYF.

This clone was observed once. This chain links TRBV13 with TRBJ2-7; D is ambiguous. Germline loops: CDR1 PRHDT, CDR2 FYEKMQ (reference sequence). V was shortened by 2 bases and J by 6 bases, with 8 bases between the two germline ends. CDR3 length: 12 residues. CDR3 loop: CASSLSVSEQYF. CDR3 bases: TGTGCCAGCAGCTTATCCGTTTCCGAGCAGTACTTC.

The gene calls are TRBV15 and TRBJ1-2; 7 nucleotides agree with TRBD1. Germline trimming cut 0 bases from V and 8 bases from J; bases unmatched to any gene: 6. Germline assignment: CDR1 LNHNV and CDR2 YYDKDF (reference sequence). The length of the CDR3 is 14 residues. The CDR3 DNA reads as TGTGCCACCAGCAGAGATACCACAGGGGAAGGCTACACCTTC. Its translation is CATSRDTTGEGYTF.

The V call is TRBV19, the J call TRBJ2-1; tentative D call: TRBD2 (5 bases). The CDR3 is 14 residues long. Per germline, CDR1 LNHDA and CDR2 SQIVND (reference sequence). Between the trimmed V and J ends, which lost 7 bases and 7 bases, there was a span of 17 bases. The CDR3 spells CASKLVMGTNEQFF. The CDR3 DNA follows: TGTGCCAGTAAACTAGTAATGGGCACAAATGAGCAGTTCTTC.

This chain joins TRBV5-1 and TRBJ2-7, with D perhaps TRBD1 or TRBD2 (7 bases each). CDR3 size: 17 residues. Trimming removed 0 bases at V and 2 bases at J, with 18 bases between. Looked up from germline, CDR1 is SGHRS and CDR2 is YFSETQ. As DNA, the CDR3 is TGCGCCAGCAGCTTGGCAGGGGGAGGGTATAATGCCTACGAGCAGTACTTC. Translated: CASSLAGGGYNAYEQYF.

CDR3 nucleotides: TGTGCCAGCAGCCCCCTAGTGCAAGAGACCCAGTACTTC. Protein: CASSPLVQETQYF. V and J are TRBV11-3 and TRBJ2-5; D remains unclear. This CDR3 contains 13 residues. CDR1 SGHNT and CDR2 YENEEA come from the germline V gene. V dropped 5 bases and J dropped 2 bases, with 9 bases sitting between them.

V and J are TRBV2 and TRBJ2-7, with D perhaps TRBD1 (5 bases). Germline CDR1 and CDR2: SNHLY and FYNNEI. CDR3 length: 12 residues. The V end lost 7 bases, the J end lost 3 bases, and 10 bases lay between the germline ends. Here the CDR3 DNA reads TGTGCCAGCATCCTCGACAGCTACGAGCAGTACTTC. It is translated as CASILDSYEQYF.

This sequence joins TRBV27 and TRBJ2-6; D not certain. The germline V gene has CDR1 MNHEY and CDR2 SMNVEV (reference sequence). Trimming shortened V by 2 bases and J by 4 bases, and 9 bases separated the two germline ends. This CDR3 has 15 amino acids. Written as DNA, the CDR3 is TGTGCCAGCAGTTTACGGCCAGCCGGGGCCAACGTCCTGACTTTC. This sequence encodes CASSLRPAGANVLTF. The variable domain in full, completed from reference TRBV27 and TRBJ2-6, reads EAQVTQNPRYLITVTGKKLTVTCSQNMNHEYMSWYRQDPGLGLRQIYYSMNVEVTDKGDVPEGYKVSRKEKRNFPLILESPSPNQTSLYFCASSLRPAGANVLTFGAGSRLTVL.

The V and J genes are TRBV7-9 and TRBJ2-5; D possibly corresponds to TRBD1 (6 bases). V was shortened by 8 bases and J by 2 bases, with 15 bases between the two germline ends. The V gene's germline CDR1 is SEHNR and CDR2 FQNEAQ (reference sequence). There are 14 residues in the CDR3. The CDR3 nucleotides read TGTGCCAGCCTACCGACAGGCCATCAAGAGACCCAGTACTTC. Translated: CASLPTGHQETQYF.

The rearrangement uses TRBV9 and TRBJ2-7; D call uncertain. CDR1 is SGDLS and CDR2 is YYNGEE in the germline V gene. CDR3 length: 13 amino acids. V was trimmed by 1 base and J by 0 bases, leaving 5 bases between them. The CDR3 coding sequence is TGTGCCAGCAGCGTAATCCCCTCCTACGAGCAGTACTTC. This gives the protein CASSVIPSYEQYF. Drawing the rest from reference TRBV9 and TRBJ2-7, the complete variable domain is DSGVTQTPKHLITATGQRVTLRCSPRSGDLSVYWYQQSLDQGLQFLIQYYNGEERAKGNILERFSAQQFPDLHSELNLSSLELGDSALYFCASSVIPSYEQYFGPGTRLTVT.

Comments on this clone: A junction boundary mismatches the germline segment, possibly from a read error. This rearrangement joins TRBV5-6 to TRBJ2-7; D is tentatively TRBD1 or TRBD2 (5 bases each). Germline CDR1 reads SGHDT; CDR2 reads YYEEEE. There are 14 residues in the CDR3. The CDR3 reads CASSLSGSPHERYF. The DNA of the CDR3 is TGTGCCAGCAGCTTGTCAGGGAGTCCCCACGAGCGGTACTTC.

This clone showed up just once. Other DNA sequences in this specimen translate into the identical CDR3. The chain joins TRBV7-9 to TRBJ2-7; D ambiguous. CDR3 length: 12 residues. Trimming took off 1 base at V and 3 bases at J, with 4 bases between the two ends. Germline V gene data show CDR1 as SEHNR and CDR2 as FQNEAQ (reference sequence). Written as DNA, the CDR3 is TGTGCCAGCAGCTTAGAGAGCTACGAGCAGTACTTC. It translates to CASSLESYEQYF.

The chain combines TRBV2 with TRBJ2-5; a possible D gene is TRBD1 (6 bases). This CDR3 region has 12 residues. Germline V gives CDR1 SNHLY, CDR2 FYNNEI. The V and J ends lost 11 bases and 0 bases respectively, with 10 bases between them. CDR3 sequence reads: CAGRTDQETQYF. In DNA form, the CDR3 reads TGTGCCGGAAGGACAGACCAAGAGACCCAGTACTTC.

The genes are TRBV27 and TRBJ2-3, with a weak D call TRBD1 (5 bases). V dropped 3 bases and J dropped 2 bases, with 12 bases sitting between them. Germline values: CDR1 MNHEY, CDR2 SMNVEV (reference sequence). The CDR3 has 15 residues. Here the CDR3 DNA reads TGTGCCAGCAGTTTCCAGACAGTAACCACAGATACGCAGTATTTT. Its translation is CASSFQTVTTDTQYF.

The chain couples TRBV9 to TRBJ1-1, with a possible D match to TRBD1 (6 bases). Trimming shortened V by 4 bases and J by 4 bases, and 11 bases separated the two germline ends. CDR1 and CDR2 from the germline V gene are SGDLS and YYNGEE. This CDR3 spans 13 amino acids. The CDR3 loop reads CASSPGVGTEAFF. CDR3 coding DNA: TGTGCCAGCAGCCCAGGGGTAGGCACTGAAGCTTTCTTT.

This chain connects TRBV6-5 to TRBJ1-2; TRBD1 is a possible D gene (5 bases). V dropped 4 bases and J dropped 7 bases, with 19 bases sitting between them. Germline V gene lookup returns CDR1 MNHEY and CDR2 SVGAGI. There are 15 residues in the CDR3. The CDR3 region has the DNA TGTGCCAGCAGTTTAAGGGAGGGTGGGACTCGTGGCTACACCTTC. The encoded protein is CASSLREGGTRGYTF.